The 24 T cell receptor beta chains below were found in one sample sequenced in a study of T cells in Graves' hyperthyroidism and ophthalmopathy. TCR beta CDR3 sequences were amplified from RNA transcripts. The TCR CDR3 first-round RT-PCR relied on the HTBI primer set. MiXCR was run by TCRdb on the multiplex PCR reads, yielding one entry per CDR3 protein. The table includes roughly 580,000 distinct CDR3 sequences, around 14% detected once. Sequenced input: blood. Receptors originate from a woman in her 30s with Graves' hyperthyroidism that later progressed to Graves' ophthalmopathy.

This clonotype was seen many times. This chain's CDR3 is CASSGAVRDRGETQYF. DNA for the CDR3: TGTGCCAGCAGTGGGGCTGTCCGGGACAGGGGAGAGACCCAGTACTTC. V usage is TRBV6-1 and J usage is TRBJ2-5; 10 nucleotides agree with TRBD1. In germline, CDR1 is MNHNS, CDR2 SASEGT. This CDR3 region has 16 residues. The J segment lost 4 bases and the V segment lost 4 bases, leaving 9 bases of the junction unmatched.

The chain recombines TRBV7-9 with TRBJ1-4; the D is unclear. The V and J ends lost 5 bases and 3 bases respectively, with 10 bases between them. The CDR3 is 14 amino acids. The germline gives CDR1 SEHNR, CDR2 FQNEAQ (reference sequence). Here the CDR3 reads CASSDTASNEKLFF. The CDR3, as DNA: TGTGCCAGCAGCGATACAGCTTCTAATGAAAAACTGTTTTTT.

This clonotype appeared many times. CDR3 protein: CASSYPDYPHGTEEHNEQFF. The CDR3 DNA follows: TGTGCCAGCAGTTACCCGGACTACCCACATGGTACCGAGGAGCACAATGAGCAGTTCTTC. The chain is built from TRBV6-2 or TRBV6-3 and TRBJ2-1, with D tentatively TRBD2 (6 bases). Germline CDR1 MNHEY, CDR2 SVGEGT. Trimming pared 2 bases from V and 5 bases from J, leaving 28 bases between. CDR3 length equals 20 residues.

This clonotype was observed many times. The V and J genes are TRBV24-1 and TRBJ1-1; D is unresolved. V lost 12 bases, J lost 0 bases, and 13 bases lay in between. Germline V gene sequence: CDR1 KGHDR, CDR2 SFDVKD. The CDR3 totals 13 residues. This CDR3 is CAVLGLMNTEAFF. As DNA, the CDR3 is TGTGCCGTCCTCGGTCTTATGAACACTGAAGCTTTCTTT.

A note on this clonotype: One end of the junction does not line up with germline, which may come from a read error. J is TRBJ1-2 and V is TRBV6-1; unclear D gene. In germline, CDR1 is MNHNS, CDR2 SASEGT. The CDR3 extends over 13 amino acids. The CDR3 sequence: CASRPDPNYGCTF. The CDR3 DNA follows: TGTGCCAGCAGACCCGACCCTAACTATGGCTGCACCTTC.

The chain links TRBV9 to TRBJ2-2; D is unclear. V lost 7 bases to trimming and J lost 3 bases, with 7 bases between them. The CDR3 covers 12 residues. Germline V gene lookup returns CDR1 SGDLS and CDR2 YYNGEE. The CDR3 region has the DNA TGTGCCAGCGGAACCCACACCGGGGAGCTGTTTTTT. As protein: CASGTHTGELFF.

The chain uses TRBV29-1 and TRBJ2-1, with D possibly matching TRBD2 (5 bases). V was shortened by 1 base and J by 2 bases, with 12 bases between the two germline ends. CDR3 size: 15 residues. The germline V gene encodes CDR1 SQVTM and CDR2 ANQGSEA. The CDR3 spells CSVEGSSIPYNEQFF. CDR3 nucleotide sequence: TGCAGCGTTGAAGGTTCTAGCATTCCCTACAATGAGCAGTTCTTC.

In this sample, this clonotype turned up a few times. The chain combines TRBV6-6 with TRBJ2-4; D is perhaps TRBD1 (6 bases). V lost 2 bases and J lost 8, with 16 bases in between. Germline V gene data show CDR1 as MNHNY and CDR2 as SVGAGI (reference sequence). The CDR3 runs to 15 residues. CDR3 bases: TGTGCCAGCAGTTACGCCGCCGGGACAACTGACATTCAGTACTTC. Protein product: CASSYAAGTTDIQYF.

In its sample, this clonotype was seen many times. This chain uses TRBV11-2 with TRBJ2-7, with 14 nucleotides matching TRBD2. The CDR3 sequence is 16 residues long. Trimming took 7 bases from V and 5 from J; bases not matched to a gene: 10. Germline-derived CDR1 and CDR2 are SGHAT and FQNNGV. The CDR3 bases are TGTGCCAGCATCGCGGGACTAGCGGGAGTTTCCCACGAGCAGTACTTC. Its protein is CASIAGLAGVSHEQYF.

This clonotype came up many times. This sequence joins TRBV12-3 or TRBV12-4 and TRBJ1-2, with 8 nucleotides matching TRBD1. CDR3 length: 14 amino acids. V trimming: 11 bases; J trimming: 3 bases; junction bases outside the gene matches: 11. CDR3 DNA sequence: TGTGCCTGCGGACAGGGCCTCTCCTACTATGGCTACACCTTC. Amino acid sequence: CACGQGLSYYGYTF.

J is TRBJ1-2 and V is TRBV6-5; D not resolved. V shed 0 bases and J shed 13 bases, with 12 bases lying between them. Germline V gene lookup returns CDR1 MNHEY and CDR2 SVGAGI. This CDR3 spans 12 amino acids. This CDR3 reads CASSYSRELFTF. Here the CDR3 DNA reads TGTGCCAGCAGTTACTCGAGAGAGCTTTTCACCTTC.

The V and J genes are TRBV19 and TRBJ2-1, with 8 bases lining up with TRBD2. The CDR3 loop spans 19 amino acids. Germline values: CDR1 LNHDA, CDR2 SQIVND (reference sequence). Trimming took 4 bases from V and 4 from J; bases not matched to a gene: 18. CDR3 amino acids: CASSTVLRGLAGFYNEQFF. CDR3 nucleotide sequence: TGTGCCAGTAGTACCGTCCTCCGGGGTCTAGCGGGCTTTTACAATGAGCAGTTCTTC.

The chain couples TRBV6-2 or TRBV6-3 to TRBJ2-3; a possible D gene is TRBD2 (5 bases). The CDR3 covers 14 residues. V was shortened by 7 bases and J by 4 bases, with 15 bases between the two germline ends. Germline-derived CDR1 and CDR2 are MNHEY and SVGEGT. This CDR3 reads CASNPAGGSDTQYF. CDR3 nucleotides: TGTGCCAGCAACCCCGCGGGCGGATCAGATACGCAGTATTTT.

In this sample, this clonotype turned up many times. The genes are TRBV12-3 or TRBV12-4 and TRBJ2-1; 13 positions agree with TRBD2. CDR3 size: 15 residues. The trim removed 5 bases at V and 8 bases at J, leaving 6 bases unmatched. CDR3 in amino acids: CASSLRTSGSDEQFF. CDR3 bases: TGTGCCAGCAGTCTCCGGACTAGCGGGAGTGATGAGCAGTTCTTC.

This clonotype was detected many times. V gene TRBV30 combines with J gene TRBJ2-7; tentatively, D is TRBD2 (7 bases). Deletions cut 2 bases from V and 7 bases from J, with 15 bases between. Germline loops: CDR1 GTSNPN, CDR2 SVGIG (reference sequence). The CDR3 contains 13 residues. CDR3 sequence: CAWSRGEGQEQYF. CDR3 bases: TGTGCCTGGAGTAGGGGGGAGGGCCAAGAGCAGTACTTC.

For the CDR3, the DNA is TGTGCCAGTAGAGATAGACTCGACACAGATACGCAGTATTTT. This codes for CASRDRLDTDTQYF. J is TRBJ2-3 and V is TRBV19; D is uncertain. The ends were cut back, 6 bases at V and 2 bases at J, with 12 bases in the middle. Germline CDR1 and CDR2: LNHDA and SQIVND (reference sequence). There are 14 residues in the CDR3.

Ten or more counts support this clonotype. The V gene is TRBV24-1, the J gene TRBJ2-6; D uncertain. V was cut by 3 bases and J by 2 bases, with 4 bases left in between. Germline lookup yields CDR1 KGHDR and CDR2 SFDVKD. This CDR3 region has 14 residues. For the CDR3, the DNA is TGTGCCACCAGTGATGGCGCTGGGGCCAACGTCCTGACTTTC. Translated: CATSDGAGANVLTF.

This clonotype was seen many times. The rearrangement uses TRBV10-3 and TRBJ2-6; D unclear. Germline-derived CDR1 and CDR2 are ENHRY and SYGVKD. The CDR3 has 13 residues. V lost 10 bases, J lost 0 bases, and 7 bases lay in between. CDR3 loop: CATQSSGANVLTF. CDR3 DNA: TGTGCCACCCAGAGCTCTGGGGCCAACGTCCTGACTTTC.

This clonotype was detected ten times or more. This chain connects TRBV20-1 to TRBJ1-1; unclear D gene. V was shortened by 0 bases and J by 1 base, with 9 bases between the two germline ends. The germline CDR1 and CDR2 sequences are DFQATT and SNEGSKA (reference sequence). The CDR3 totals 14 residues. The CDR3 loop is CSAREPGKNTEAFF. In DNA form, the CDR3 reads TGCAGTGCTAGAGAACCCGGGAAGAACACTGAAGCTTTCTTT.

J is TRBJ2-5 and V is TRBV19; D gene unclear. Looked up from germline, CDR1 is LNHDA and CDR2 is SQIVND (reference sequence). The V and J ends lost 3 bases and 2 bases respectively, with 7 bases between them. CDR3 length equals 13 residues. The CDR3 sequence: CASSISVQETQYF. CDR3 sequence (DNA): TGTGCCAGTAGTATCTCCGTTCAAGAGACCCAGTACTTC.

The V and J genes are TRBV2 and TRBJ1-5, with no clear D. V was trimmed by 8 bases and J by 2 bases, leaving 10 bases between them. The CDR3 is 13 amino acids. The germline gives CDR1 SNHLY, CDR2 FYNNEI. The CDR3 DNA follows: TGTGCCAGCCGGACTCAAGGCAATCAGCCCCAGCATTTT. The encoded protein is CASRTQGNQPQHF.

This clonotype appeared a single time. The chain couples TRBV20-1 to TRBJ1-6, with D perhaps TRBD1 (5 bases). The CDR3 has 14 amino acids. V lost 3 bases, J lost 7 bases, and 13 bases lay in between. The V gene's germline CDR1 is DFQATT and CDR2 SNEGSKA (reference sequence). CDR3 sequence (DNA): TGCAGTGCTAGTGGAGTTAGGGGAAATTCACCCCTCCACTTT. Its protein product is CSASGVRGNSPLHF.

This clonotype has at least ten counts. This chain joins TRBV6-5 and TRBJ1-3; D not certain. The germline gives CDR1 MNHEY, CDR2 SVGAGI. The germline V and J ends were trimmed by 0 bases and 0 bases, with 12 bases remaining between them. CDR3 length equals 17 residues. The CDR3 here is CASSYSSRVSSGNTIYF. The CDR3 region has the DNA TGTGCCAGCAGTTACTCTTCCCGGGTCAGCTCTGGAAACACCATATATTTT.

Worth noting for this clonotype: A read error is possible here, since a much larger clone lies one base away. The V gene is TRBV12-5, the J gene TRBJ2-7; D not resolved. Germline loops: CDR1 LGHNT, CDR2 FRNRAP. The CDR3 runs 13 residues. Trimming stripped 6 bases from V and 7 bases from J, with 16 bases between. The CDR3 is CASGSGPTAEQYF. In nucleotides, the CDR3 is TGTGCTAGTGGCTCGGGCCCGACCGCTGAGCAGTACTTC.